This T cell receptor (beta chain) emerged from a study of CD8 T cells in ankylosing spondylitis. TCRdb redid the calling of the 5' RACE reads with MiXCR, one entry per CDR3 protein. The sample contains about 700,000 distinct CDR3 sequences, under 20% of which appear only once. CDR3 length equals 16 residues. V lost 3 bases to trimming and J lost 3 bases; unmatched junction nucleotides: 6. The germline gives CDR1 MGHRA, CDR2 YSYEKL. Study-level findings and limits: Earlier work had already found some motif variants in reactive arthritis synovial fluid and blood. Characteristic, it appeared, of ankylosing spondylitis blood was a TCR beta motif of fewer than 10 highly homologous variants. Clones linked with disease were CD8+ and fairly uncommon in the peripheral blood. Significant enrichment of disease-linked clones was reported in matched ankylosing spondylitis synovial fluid.

This clonotype was found a few times. The antigen remains unidentified. This clonotype was sampled from a male donor with ankylosing spondylitis. The sequenced sample consisted of blood, either unsorted or a sorted T cell fraction (not recorded which). The rearrangement joins TRBV4-1 to TRBJ2-7, with 12 bases that match TRBD2. The CDR3 region has the DNA TGCGCCAGCAGCCAGGGACTAGCGGGTTTTATCTACGAGCAGTACTTC. As protein: CASSQGLAGFIYEQYF.